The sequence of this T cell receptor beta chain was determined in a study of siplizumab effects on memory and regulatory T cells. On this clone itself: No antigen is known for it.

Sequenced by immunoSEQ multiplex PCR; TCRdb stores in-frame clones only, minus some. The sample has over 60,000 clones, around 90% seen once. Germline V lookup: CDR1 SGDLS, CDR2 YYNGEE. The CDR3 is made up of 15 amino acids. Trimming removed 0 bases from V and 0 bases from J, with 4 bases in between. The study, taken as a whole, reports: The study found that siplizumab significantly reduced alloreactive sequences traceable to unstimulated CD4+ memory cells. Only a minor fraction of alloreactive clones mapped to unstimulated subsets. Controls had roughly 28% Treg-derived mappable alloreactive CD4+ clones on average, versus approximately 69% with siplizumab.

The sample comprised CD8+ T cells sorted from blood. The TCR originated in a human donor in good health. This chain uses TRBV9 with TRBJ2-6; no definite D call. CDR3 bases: TGTGCCAGCAGCGTAGAAAGCTCTGGGGCCAACGTCCTGACTTTC. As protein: CASSVESSGANVLTF. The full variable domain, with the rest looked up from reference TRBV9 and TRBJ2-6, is DSGVTQTPKHLITATGQRVTLRCSPRSGDLSVYWYQQSLDQGLQFLIQYYNGEERAKGNILERFSAQQFPDLHSELNLSSLELGDSALYFCASSVESSGANVLTFGAGSRLTVL.